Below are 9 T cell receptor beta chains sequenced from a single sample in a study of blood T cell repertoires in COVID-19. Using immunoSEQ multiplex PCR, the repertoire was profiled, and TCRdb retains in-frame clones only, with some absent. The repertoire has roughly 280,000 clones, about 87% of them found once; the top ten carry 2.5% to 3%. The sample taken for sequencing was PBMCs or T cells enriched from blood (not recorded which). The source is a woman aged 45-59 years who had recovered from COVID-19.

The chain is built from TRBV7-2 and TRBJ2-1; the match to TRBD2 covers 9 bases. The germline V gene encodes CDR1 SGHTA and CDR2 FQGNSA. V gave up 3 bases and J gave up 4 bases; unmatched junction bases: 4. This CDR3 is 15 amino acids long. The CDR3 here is CASSFETSGYNEQFF. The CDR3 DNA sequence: TGTGCCAGCAGCTTCGAGACTAGCGGATACAATGAGCAGTTCTTC.

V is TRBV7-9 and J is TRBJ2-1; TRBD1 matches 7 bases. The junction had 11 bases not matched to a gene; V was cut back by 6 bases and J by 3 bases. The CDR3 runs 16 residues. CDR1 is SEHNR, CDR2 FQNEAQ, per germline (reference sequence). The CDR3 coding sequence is TGTGCCAGCAGTTTGGTCGGGACAGCGAACTACAATGAGCAGTTCTTC. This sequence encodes CASSLVGTANYNEQFF.

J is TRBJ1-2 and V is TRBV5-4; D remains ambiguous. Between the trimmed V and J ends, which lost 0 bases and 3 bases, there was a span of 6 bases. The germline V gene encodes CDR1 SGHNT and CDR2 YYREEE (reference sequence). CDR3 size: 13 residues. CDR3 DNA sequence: TGTGCCAGCAGCTTGGGGGCCCACTATGGCTACACCTTC. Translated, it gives CASSLGAHYGYTF.

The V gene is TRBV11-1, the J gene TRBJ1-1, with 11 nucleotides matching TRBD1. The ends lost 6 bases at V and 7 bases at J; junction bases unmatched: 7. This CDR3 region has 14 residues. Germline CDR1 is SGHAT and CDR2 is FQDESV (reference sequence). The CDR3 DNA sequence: TGTGCCAGCAGAGCAGGACAGGGGGCAGTTGAAGCTTTCTTT. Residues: CASRAGQGAVEAFF. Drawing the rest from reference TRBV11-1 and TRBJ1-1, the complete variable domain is EAEVAQSPRYKITEKSQAVAFWCDPISGHATLYWYRQILGQGPELLVQFQDESVVDDSQLPKDRFSAERLKGVDSTLKIQPAELGDSAMYLCASRAGQGAVEAFFGQGTRLTVV.

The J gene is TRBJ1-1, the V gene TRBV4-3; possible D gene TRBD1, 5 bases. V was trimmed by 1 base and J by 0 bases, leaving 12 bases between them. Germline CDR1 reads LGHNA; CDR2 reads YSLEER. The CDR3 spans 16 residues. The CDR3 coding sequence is TGCGCCAGCAGCCAAGCTTCGGGGGGGGTGAACACTGAAGCTTTCTTT. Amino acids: CASSQASGGVNTEAFF.

This chain's CDR3 is CASSTSGRGNQPQHF. The CDR3 coding sequence is TGTGCCAGTAGTACCTCAGGGAGGGGCAATCAGCCCCAGCATTTT. J is TRBJ1-5 and V is TRBV19, with a possible D match to TRBD1 (5 bases). The CDR3 covers 15 residues. Deletions cut 4 bases from V and 2 bases from J, with 12 bases between. The germline CDR1 and CDR2 sequences are LNHDA and SQIVND (reference sequence).

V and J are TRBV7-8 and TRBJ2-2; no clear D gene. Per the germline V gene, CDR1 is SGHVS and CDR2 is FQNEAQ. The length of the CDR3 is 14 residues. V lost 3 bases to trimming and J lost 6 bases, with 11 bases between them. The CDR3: CASSFSGNPGELFF. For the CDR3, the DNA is TGTGCCAGCAGCTTCTCGGGTAATCCCGGGGAGCTGTTTTTT.

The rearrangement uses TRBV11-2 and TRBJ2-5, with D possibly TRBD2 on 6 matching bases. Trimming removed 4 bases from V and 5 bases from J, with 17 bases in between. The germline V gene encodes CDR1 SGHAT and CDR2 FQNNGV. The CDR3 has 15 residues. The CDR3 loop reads CASSSRTVAGETQYF. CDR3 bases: TGTGCCAGCAGCTCCCGGACGGTGGCGGGGGAGACCCAGTACTTC. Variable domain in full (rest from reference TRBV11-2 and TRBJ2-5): EAGVAQSPRYKIIEKRQSVAFWCNPISGHATLYWYQQILGQGPKLLIQFQNNGVVDDSQLPKDRFSAERLKGVDSTLKIQPAKLEDSAVYLCASSSRTVAGETQYFGPGTRLLVL.

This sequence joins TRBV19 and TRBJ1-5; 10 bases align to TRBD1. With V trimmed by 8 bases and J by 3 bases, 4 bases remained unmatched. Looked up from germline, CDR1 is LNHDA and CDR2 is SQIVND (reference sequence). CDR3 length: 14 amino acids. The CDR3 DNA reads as TGTGCCAGTCAGGACAGGGGGACCAATCAGCCCCAGCATTTT. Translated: CASQDRGTNQPQHF.